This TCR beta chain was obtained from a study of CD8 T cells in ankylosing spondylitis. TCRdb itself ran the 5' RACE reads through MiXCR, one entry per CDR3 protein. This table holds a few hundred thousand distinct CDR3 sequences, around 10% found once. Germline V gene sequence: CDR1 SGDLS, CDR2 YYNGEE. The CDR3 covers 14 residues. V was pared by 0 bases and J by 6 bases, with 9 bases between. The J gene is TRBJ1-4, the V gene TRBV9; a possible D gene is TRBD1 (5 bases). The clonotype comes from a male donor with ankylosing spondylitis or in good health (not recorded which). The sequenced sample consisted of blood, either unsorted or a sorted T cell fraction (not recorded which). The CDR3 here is CASSVGTRDEKLFF. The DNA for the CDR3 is TGTGCCAGCAGCGTAGGTACCAGGGATGAAAAACTGTTTTTT.